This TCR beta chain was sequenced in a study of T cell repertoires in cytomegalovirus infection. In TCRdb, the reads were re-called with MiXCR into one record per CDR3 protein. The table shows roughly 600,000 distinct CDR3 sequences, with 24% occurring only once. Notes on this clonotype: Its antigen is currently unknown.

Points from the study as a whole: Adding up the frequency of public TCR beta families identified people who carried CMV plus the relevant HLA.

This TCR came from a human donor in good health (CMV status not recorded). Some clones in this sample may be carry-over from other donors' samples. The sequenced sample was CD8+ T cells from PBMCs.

This CDR3 is CATRGGSSYNEQFF. CDR3 bases: TGTGCCACCAGAGGCGGGAGCTCCTACAATGAGCAGTTCTTC. V gene TRBV24-1 combines with J gene TRBJ2-1; 7 nucleotides line up with TRBD2. The CDR3 is 14 residues long. V lost 7 bases, J lost 0 bases, and 2 bases stayed unmatched. Germline V gives CDR1 KGHDR, CDR2 SFDVKD.